The sequence of this TCR beta chain was determined in a study of post-analysis software for immune sequencing data. The overall study: There were relapsing-remitting, secondary progressive and progressive-relapsing multiple sclerosis among the disease courses included.

General study findings and limits: Samples made in the same batch grouped tightly together by F measure. Relative to controls, patients with multiple sclerosis showed significantly lower normalized Chao1 diversity. Five or six TRBV segments were significantly more frequent in patients than in controls. TRBV5-6, TRBV5-1 and TRBV20-1 were among these segments.

On this clonotype itself: The target antigen is unknown. The CDR3 does not close with the conserved phenylalanine or tryptophan, likely indicating a read error.

Germline lookup yields CDR1 PRHDT and CDR2 FYEKMQ (reference sequence). V lost 5 bases, J lost 6 bases, and 13 bases stayed unmatched. The length of the CDR3 is 16 residues. TCR beta cDNA libraries had unique molecular identifiers. Approximately 0.5 million cDNA molecules were recovered from an input of about 0.9 to 10 million T cells. Using its own MiXCR run on the PCR reads, TCRdb lists one record per CDR3 protein. The sample holds fewer than 850,000 distinct CDR3 sequences, around 45% seen once. Sequencing was done on a sample of blood. The rearrangement links TRBV13 to TRBJ2-3; TRBD1 matches at 8 bases. The sequence was obtained from a girl aged 10-17 years with multiple sclerosis. The CDR3 here is CASSRPWQGATDTQYS. CDR3 coding DNA: TGTGCCAGCAGCCGACCTTGGCAGGGGGCGACGGATACGCAGTATTCT.